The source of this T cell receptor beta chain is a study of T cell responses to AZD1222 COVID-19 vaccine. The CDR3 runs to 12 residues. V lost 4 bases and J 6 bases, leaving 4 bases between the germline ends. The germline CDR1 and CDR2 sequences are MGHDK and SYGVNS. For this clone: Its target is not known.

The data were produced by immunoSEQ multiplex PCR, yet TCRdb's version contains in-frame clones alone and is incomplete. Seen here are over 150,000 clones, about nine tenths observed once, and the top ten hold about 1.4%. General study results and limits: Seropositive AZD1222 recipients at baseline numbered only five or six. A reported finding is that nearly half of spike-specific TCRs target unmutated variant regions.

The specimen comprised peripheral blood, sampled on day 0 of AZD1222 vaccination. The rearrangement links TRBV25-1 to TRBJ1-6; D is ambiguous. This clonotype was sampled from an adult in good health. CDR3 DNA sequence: TGTGCCAGCAGTGGAATTAATTCACCCCTCCACTTT. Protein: CASSGINSPLHF.